The rows below give T cell receptor beta chains drawn from one sample of a study of T cell clonotyping in hematopoietic cell transplantation. The assay was immunoSEQ multiplex PCR, and TCRdb's table has in-frame clones only and misses some. Of 10,000 to 11,000 clones listed, roughly 90% are singletons. The specimen comprised PBMCs, sampled 180 days after allogeneic stem cell transplant. The receptor set was obtained from a male patient between 60 and 69 years old who had an allogeneic stem cell transplant from an unrelated donor, so the T cells may come from the graft donor. Some clones in this sample may be carry-over from other donors' samples. The CDR3 runs from the conserved cysteine through the conserved F or W. A D gene is named only where the DNA matches it firmly. The size entry is marked missing in some rows and otherwise reads once, few, many or a size class.

>.|.|TRBV29-1|TRBJ2-7
TGCAGCGTTATGCCAACAGGCAGTACTATTAATCGCTTC
CSVMPTGSTINRF
>.|TRBD1|TRBV6-1|TRBJ2-7
TGTGCCAGCAGTGGCAGGGGGCTTAGCGAGCAGTACTTC
CASSGRGLSEQYF
>.|.|TRBV7-9|TRBJ2-3
TGTGCCAGCAGCTTAGGTACGGGGACCACAGATACGCAGTATTTT
CASSLGTGTTDTQYF
>.|.|TRBV27|TRBJ1-2
TGTGCCAGCAGGGGCGGGCCCCTGTCCTATGGCTACACCTTC
CASRGGPLSYGYTF
>.|.|TRBV19|TRBJ1-6
TGTGCCAGTAGTGCCAATCGACTAGATTTGGGTTCACCCCTCCACTTT
CASSANRLDLGSPLHF
>.|TRBD1|TRBV2|TRBJ2-2
TGTGCCAGCAGTGACCCCGGGACAGGGAACACCGGGGAGCTGTTTTTT
CASSDPGTGNTGELFF
>few|.|TRBV13|TRBJ2-4
TGTGCCAGCAGCACCGCCGGGACCAACATTCAGTACTTC
CASSTAGTNIQYF
>.|TRBD2|TRBV6-1|TRBJ2-5
TGTGCCAGCAGTGAACAAGTTGGGGGGGGGCAAGAGACCCAGTACTTC
CASSEQVGGGQETQYF
>.|.|TRBV7-9|TRBJ2-2
TGTGCCAGCAGCTGGGCGGTCCGAGGGGCGCCCGGCACCGGGGAGCTGTTTTTT
CASSWAVRGAPGTGELFF
>.|.|TRBV4-3|TRBJ2-5
TGCGCCAGCAGCCAAGTTCCGGGAGAGACCCAGTACTTC
CASSQVPGETQYF
>.|.|TRBV19|TRBJ2-7
TGTGCCAGTAGTACTTCCACAGGAGTCCACGAGCAGTACTTC
CASSTSTGVHEQYF
>few|TRBD2|TRBV6-5|TRBJ2-3
TGTGCCAGCAGTTACTCAGGACTAGGGCTGTATTTT
CASSYSGLGLYF
>.|.|TRBV6-5|TRBJ2-2
TGTGCCAGCAGTTACTCGCTCACCGGGGAGCTGTTTTTT
CASSYSLTGELFF
>.|.|TRBV5-6|TRBJ2-7
TGTGCCAGCAGCTTGGAAACAGGCCCCTACGAGCAGTACTTC
CASSLETGPYEQYF
>.|.|TRBV19|TRBJ2-6
TGTGCCAGTACTGTGACTGACTACTCTGGGGCCAACGTCCTGACTTTC
CASTVTDYSGANVLTF
>.|.|TRBV29-1|TRBJ1-1
TGCAGCGTTGAAACCAGGGTAGCGAACACTGAAGCTTTCTTT
CSVETRVANTEAFF
>.|.|TRBV14|TRBJ1-1
TGTGCCAGCAGCCAAGATGAAAGTTTAGCTTTCTTT
CASSQDESLAFF
>.|.|TRBV6-5|TRBJ2-2
TGTGCCAGCAGTTACATGGGCAGAACCGGGGAGCTGTTTTTT
CASSYMGRTGELFF
>.|TRBD1|TRBV4-3|TRBJ2-5
TGCGCCAGCAGCCAAAACAGGGGCGCCGGGGAGACCCAGTACTTC
CASSQNRGAGETQYF
>.|.|TRBV11-3|TRBJ2-1
TGTGCCAGCAGCTTAGCAGGGCCTCATGAGCAGTTCTTC
CASSLAGPHEQFF
>once|TRBD1|TRBV4-2|TRBJ2-2
TGTGCCAGCAGCCAAATTAATACAGGGGGCCTCGGGGAGCTGTTTTTT
CASSQINTGGLGELFF
>.|TRBD2|TRBV9|TRBJ2-7
TGTGCCAGCAGCGTAGCGGCTAGCGGGTACTCCTACGAGCAGTACTTC
CASSVAASGYSYEQYF
>once|.|TRBV5-1|TRBJ2-2
TGCGCCAGCAGCTTAGGGCAGGTATACACCGGGGAGCTGTTTTTT
CASSLGQVYTGELFF
>.|.|TRBV18|TRBJ2-7
TGTGCCAGCTCACCATTCGGACAGAAAATGGAAGCCTACGAGCAGTACTTC
CASSPFGQKMEAYEQYF
>.|TRBD1|TRBV7-9|TRBJ1-2
TGTGCCAGCAGCTCCGGACAGGGGCGGTTGAGTGGCTACACCTTC
CASSSGQGRLSGYTF
>once|TRBD2|TRBV4-1|TRBJ2-1
TGCGCCAGCAGCCAAGTTACAGCGGGGGGACAGTACAATGAGCAGTTCTTC
CASSQVTAGGQYNEQFF
>.|.|TRBV4-3|TRBJ2-1
TGCGCCAGCAGCCAAGACCCGGGGAGAGAGCAGTTCTTC
CASSQDPGREQFF
>.|.|TRBV4-3|TRBJ2-7
TGCGCCAGCAGCCAAGGGCGGACTTACGAGCAGTACTTC
CASSQGRTYEQYF
>.|.|TRBV7-9|TRBJ2-7
TGTGCCAGCAGCTTAGTTAGGGATTCTGCCGAGCAGTACTTC
CASSLVRDSAEQYF
>.|.|TRBV9|TRBJ1-6
TGTGCCAGCAGCTCCCGACAGGCGAGAAATTCACCCCTCCACTTT
CASSSRQARNSPLHF
>few|.|TRBV7-2|TRBJ1-5
TGTGCCAGCAGAAAGGGACTTGATAGCAATCAGCCCCAGCATTTT
CASRKGLDSNQPQHF
>.|.|TRBV7-9|TRBJ1-6
TGTGCCAGCAGCTTACTATCACCCCTCCACTTT
CASSLLSPLHF
>.|.|TRBV20-1|TRBJ1-2
TGCAGTGCCTCCCGAAGGGATGGCTACACCTTC
CSASRRDGYTF
>.|TRBD1|TRBV6-5|TRBJ2-7
TGTGCCAGCAGTGTTGGACAGGCATACGAGCAGTACTTC
CASSVGQAYEQYF
>.|TRBD2|TRBV7-6|TRBJ2-6
TGTGCCAGCAGCTTACGGTTGGGAGGGACTGGGGCCAACGTCCTGACTTTC
CASSLRLGGTGANVLTF
>.|.|TRBV7-9|TRBJ2-3
TGTGCCAGCAGCTTAGTTAGATCGGCAGATACGCAGTATTTT
CASSLVRSADTQYF
>once|.|TRBV9|TRBJ1-1
TGTGCCAGCAGCGTAGACGGGACTGAAGCTTTCTTT
CASSVDGTEAFF
>.|TRBD1|TRBV6-4|TRBJ1-2
TGTGCCAGCAGAATTCGACAGGGGGGGGACTATGGCTACACCTTC
CASRIRQGGDYGYTF
>.|TRBD1|TRBV4-3|TRBJ2-5
TGCGCCAGCAGCCTACAGGGGGGAGAGCCAGAGACCCAGTACTTC
CASSLQGGEPETQYF
>.|TRBD1|TRBV14|TRBJ1-1
TGTGCCAGCAGCCGCCAGGGGGCCATACGGGGGAACACTGAAGCTTTCTTT
CASSRQGAIRGNTEAFF
>.|TRBD2|TRBV6-1|TRBJ2-3
TGTGCCGGGGGACTAGCGGCTGACACAGATACGCAGTATTTT
CAGGLAADTDTQYF
>.|TRBD1|TRBV6-6|TRBJ1-2
TGTGCCAGCAGTTACTCGGACAGGGAGCATGGCTACACCTTC
CASSYSDREHGYTF
>.|.|TRBV5-1|TRBJ1-2
TGCGCCAGCAGTCAAGGATGGGGGAGAGAAGGGGCGCAAGGCTACACCTTC
CASSQGWGREGAQGYTF
>.|.|TRBV6-6|TRBJ2-2
TGTGCCAGCAGTTATCGGACTCCTGGGACCGGGGAGCTGTTTTTT
CASSYRTPGTGELFF
>.|.|TRBV7-3|TRBJ1-4
TGTGCCAGCAGCCTAGGGCCTAATGAAAAACTGTTTTTT
CASSLGPNEKLFF
>.|.|TRBV6-5|TRBJ1-2
TGTGCCAGCAGTTACTCGCAGGGTTTCTATGGCTACACCTTC
CASSYSQGFYGYTF
>once|.|TRBV21-1|TRBJ1-2
TGTGCCAGCAAAAAGACAATTTCTTGCTATGGCTACACCTTC
CASKKTISCYGYTF
>.|TRBD1|TRBV2|TRBJ1-2
TGTGCCAGCTCCGGGACAGGGGGGATCGGCACCTTC
CASSGTGGIGTF
>.|TRBD2|TRBV29-1|TRBJ2-5
TGCAGCGTCCAGGACGGGACTAGCGAGTGGGGCAGGACCCAGTACTTC
CSVQDGTSEWGRTQYF
>.|.|TRBV7-6|TRBJ2-2
TGTGCCAGCAGCCAGGGAGGGGGGAGCACCGGGGAGCTGTTTTTT
CASSQGGGSTGELFF
>.|.|TRBV14|TRBJ2-3
TGTGCCAGCAGCCGCCTGGGTGGGGCTGAAACAGATACGCAGTATTTT
CASSRLGGAETDTQYF